This T cell receptor (beta chain) is drawn from a study of blood T cell repertoires in COVID-19. Whole-study context: Specimens from acute and convalescent COVID-19 originated in the United States, Italy and Spain.

Trimming cost V 3 bases and J 5 bases, with 13 bases left between them. CDR3 length: 14 amino acids. Germline CDR1 is DFQATT and CDR2 is SNEGSKA (reference sequence). The table came from immunoSEQ multiplex PCR; TCRdb's copy has only in-frame clones and leaves some out. This table has about 87,000 clones, around 87% appearing once. This TCR came from an elderly woman with acute or convalescent COVID-19. Sequencing used peripheral blood. The chain links TRBV20-1 to TRBJ1-4; D is undetermined. The CDR3 DNA is TGCAGTGCTAGTTACTCCGGCGGGAATGAAAAACTGTTTTTT. It is translated as CSASYSGGNEKLFF.